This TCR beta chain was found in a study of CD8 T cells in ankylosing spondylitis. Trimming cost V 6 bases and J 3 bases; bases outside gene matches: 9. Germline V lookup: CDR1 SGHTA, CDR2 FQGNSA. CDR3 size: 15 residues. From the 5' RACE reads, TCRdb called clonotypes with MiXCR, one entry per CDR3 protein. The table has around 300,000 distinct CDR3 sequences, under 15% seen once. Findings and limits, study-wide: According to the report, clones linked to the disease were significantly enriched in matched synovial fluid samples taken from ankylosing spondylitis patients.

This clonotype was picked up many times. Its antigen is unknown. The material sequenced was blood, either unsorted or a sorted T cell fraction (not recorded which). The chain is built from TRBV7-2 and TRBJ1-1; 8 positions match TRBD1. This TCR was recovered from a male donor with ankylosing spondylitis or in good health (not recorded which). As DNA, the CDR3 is TGTGCCAGCAGTACGGGGGACAGGCAGTACACTGAAGCTTTCTTT. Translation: CASSTGDRQYTEAFF.